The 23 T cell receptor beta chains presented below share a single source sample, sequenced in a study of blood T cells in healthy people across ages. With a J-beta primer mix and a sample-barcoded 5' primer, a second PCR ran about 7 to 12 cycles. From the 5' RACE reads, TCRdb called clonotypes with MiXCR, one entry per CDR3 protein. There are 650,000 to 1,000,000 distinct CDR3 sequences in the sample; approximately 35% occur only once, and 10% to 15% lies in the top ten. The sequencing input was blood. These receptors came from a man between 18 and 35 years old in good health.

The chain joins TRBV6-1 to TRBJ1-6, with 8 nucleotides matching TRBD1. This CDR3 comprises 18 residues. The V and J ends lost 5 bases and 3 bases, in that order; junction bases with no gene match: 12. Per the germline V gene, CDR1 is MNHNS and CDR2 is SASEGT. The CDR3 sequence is CASSRTGRLRNYNSPLHF. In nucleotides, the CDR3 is TGTGCCAGCAGTCGGACAGGGAGGTTAAGAAACTATAATTCACCCCTCCACTTT.

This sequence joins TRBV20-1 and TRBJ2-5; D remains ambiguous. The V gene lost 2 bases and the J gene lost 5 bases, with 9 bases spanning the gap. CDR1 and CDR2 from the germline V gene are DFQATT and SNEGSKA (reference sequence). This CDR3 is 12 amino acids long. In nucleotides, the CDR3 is TGCAGTGCTAGAAATGGCGTGGAGACCCAGTACTTC. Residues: CSARNGVETQYF.

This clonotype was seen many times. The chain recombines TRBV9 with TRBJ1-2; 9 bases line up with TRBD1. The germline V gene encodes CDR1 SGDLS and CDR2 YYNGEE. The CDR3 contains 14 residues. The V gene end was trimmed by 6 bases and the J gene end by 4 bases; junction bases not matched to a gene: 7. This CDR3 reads CASNKGTGTYGYTF. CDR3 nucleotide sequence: TGTGCCAGCAACAAAGGGACAGGGACCTATGGCTACACCTTC.

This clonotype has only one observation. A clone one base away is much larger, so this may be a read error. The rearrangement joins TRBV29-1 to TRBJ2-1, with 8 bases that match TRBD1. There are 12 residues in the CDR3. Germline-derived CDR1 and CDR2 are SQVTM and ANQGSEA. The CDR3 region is CSERTGYKEQFF. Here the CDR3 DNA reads TGCAGCGAAAGGACAGGGTACAAGGAGCAGTTCTTC.

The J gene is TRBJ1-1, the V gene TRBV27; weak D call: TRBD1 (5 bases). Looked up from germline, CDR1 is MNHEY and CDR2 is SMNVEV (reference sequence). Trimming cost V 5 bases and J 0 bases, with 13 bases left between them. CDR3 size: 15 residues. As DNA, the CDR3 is TGTGCCAGCAGTCACACGGCAGGGTTGAACACTGAAGCTTTCTTT. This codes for CASSHTAGLNTEAFF.

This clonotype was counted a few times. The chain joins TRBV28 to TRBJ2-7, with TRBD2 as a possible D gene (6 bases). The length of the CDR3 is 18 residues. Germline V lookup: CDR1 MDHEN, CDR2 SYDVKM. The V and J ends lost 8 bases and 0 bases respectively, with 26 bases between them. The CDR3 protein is CASFRLFRDSSSSYEQYF. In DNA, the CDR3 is TGTGCCAGCTTCCGCCTCTTCCGGGACTCATCTAGCTCCTACGAGCAGTACTTC.

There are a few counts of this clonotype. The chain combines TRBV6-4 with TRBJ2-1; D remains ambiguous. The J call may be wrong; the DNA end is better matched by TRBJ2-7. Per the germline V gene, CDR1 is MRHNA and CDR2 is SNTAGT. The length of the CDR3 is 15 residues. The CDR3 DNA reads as TGTGCCAGCAGTGACGACGGCGGCTCCTACAATGAGCAGTACTTC. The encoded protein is CASSDDGGSYNEQYF.

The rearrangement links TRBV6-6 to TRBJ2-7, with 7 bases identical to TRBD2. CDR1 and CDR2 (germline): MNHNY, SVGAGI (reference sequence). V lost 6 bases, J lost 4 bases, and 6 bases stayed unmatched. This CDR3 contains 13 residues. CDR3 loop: CASSRGGGYEQYF. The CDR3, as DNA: TGTGCCAGCAGCCGGGGCGGGGGTTACGAGCAGTACTTC.

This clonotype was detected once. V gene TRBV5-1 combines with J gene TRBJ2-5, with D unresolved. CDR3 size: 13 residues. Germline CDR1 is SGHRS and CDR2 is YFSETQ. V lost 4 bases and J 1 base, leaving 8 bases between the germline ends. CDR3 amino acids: CASSPLTQETQYF. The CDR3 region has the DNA TGCGCCAGCAGCCCACTAACCCAAGAGACCCAGTACTTC.

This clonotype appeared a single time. The CDR3 nucleotides are TGTGCCAGTGCCCGAGCCGACAGGGGTTACCACGAGCAGTACTTC. Translating gives CASARADRGYHEQYF. V is TRBV19 and J is TRBJ2-5; TRBD1 matches 8 bases. The J call may be faulty, since TRBJ2-7 better matches the DNA end. Germline V gene lookup returns CDR1 LNHDA and CDR2 SQIVND (reference sequence). The CDR3 is 15 amino acids.

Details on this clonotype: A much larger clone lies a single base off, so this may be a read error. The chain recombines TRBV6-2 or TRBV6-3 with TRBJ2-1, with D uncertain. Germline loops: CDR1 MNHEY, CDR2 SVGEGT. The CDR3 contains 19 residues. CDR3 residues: CASGYSTMPPRSSYNEQFF. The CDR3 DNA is TGTGCCAGCGGTTACTCGACAATGCCCCCCCGGAGCTCCTACAATGAGCAGTTCTTC.

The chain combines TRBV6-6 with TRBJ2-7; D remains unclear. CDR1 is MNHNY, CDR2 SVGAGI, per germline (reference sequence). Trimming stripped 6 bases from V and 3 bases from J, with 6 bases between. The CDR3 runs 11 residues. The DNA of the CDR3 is TGTGCCAGCAGGGGAAACTACGAGCAGTACTTC. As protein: CASRGNYEQYF.

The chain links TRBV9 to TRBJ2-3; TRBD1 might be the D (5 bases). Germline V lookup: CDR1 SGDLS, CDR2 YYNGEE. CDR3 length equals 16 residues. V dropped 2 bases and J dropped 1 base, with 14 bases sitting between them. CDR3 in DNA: TGTGCCAGCAGCGTCACCCCCAGGGCTGGCACAGATACGCAGTATTTT. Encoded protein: CASSVTPRAGTDTQYF.

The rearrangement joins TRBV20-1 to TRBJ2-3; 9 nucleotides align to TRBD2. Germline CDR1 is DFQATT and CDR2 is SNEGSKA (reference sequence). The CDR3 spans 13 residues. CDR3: CRGAGGGTDTQYF. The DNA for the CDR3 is TGCAGGGGAGCGGGGGGCGGAACAGATACGCAGTATTTT.

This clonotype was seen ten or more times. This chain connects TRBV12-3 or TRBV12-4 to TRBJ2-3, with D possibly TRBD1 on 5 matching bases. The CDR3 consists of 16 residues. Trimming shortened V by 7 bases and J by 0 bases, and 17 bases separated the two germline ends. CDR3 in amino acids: CASTLGVDQSTDTQYF. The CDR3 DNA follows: TGTGCCAGCACCCTAGGGGTGGACCAAAGCACAGATACGCAGTATTTT.

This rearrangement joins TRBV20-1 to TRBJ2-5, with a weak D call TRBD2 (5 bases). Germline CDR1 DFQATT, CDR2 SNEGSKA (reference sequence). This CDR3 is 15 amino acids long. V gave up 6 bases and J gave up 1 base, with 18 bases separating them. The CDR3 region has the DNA TGCAGTGCCAGGAGGAGGCCAAATAGCCAAGAGACCCAGTACTTC. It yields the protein CSARRRPNSQETQYF.

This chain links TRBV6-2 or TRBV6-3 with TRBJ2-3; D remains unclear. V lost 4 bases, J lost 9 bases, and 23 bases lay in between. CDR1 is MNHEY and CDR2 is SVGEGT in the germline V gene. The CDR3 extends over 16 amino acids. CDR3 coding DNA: TGTGCCAGCAGTTCCGTACTCCCCCTGGACGACGCGACGCAGTATTTT. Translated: CASSSVLPLDDATQYF.

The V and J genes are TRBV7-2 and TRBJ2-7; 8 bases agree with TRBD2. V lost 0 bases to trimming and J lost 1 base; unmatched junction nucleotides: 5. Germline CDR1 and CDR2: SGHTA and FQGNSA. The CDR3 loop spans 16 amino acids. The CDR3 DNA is TGTGCCAGCAGCTTAGCATGGTCTAGCGGGTCCTACGAGCAGTACTTC. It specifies CASSLAWSSGSYEQYF.

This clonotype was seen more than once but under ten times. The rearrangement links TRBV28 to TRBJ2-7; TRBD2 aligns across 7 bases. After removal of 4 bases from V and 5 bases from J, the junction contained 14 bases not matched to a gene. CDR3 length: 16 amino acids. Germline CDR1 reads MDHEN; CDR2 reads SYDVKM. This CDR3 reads CASSYARGGRGNEQYF. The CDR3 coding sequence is TGTGCCAGCAGTTATGCACGAGGCGGGAGAGGCAACGAGCAGTACTTC.

CDR3 nucleotide sequence: TGTGCCAGCGGACGGTCCTCTGAGGGCACAGATACGCAGTATTTT. Its translation is CASGRSSEGTDTQYF. The chain has TRBV7-2 and TRBJ2-3; D uncertain. Between the trimmed V and J ends, which lost 8 bases and 1 base, there was a span of 16 bases. This CDR3 region has 15 residues. CDR1 is SGHTA, CDR2 FQGNSA, per germline.

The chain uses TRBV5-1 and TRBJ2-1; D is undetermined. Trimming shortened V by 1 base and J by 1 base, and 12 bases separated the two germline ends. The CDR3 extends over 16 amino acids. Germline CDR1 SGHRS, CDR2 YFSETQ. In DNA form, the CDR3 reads TGCGCCAGCAGCTTGTTGGTCTACAGATCCTACAATGAGCAGTTCTTC. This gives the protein CASSLLVYRSYNEQFF.

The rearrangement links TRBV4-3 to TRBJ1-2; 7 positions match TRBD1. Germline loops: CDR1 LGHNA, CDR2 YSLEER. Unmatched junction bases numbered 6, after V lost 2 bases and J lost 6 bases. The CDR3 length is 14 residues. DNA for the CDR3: TGCGCCAGCAGCCAACCGGACAGGACGGATGGCTACACCTTC. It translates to CASSQPDRTDGYTF.

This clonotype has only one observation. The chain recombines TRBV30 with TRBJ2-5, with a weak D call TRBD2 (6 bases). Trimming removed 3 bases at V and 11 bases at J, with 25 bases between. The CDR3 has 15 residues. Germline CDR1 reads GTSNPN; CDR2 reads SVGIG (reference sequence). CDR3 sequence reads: CAWRGVRDGGPGQYF. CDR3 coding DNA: TGTGCCTGGAGAGGGGTAAGGGATGGAGGGCCCGGGCAGTACTTC.